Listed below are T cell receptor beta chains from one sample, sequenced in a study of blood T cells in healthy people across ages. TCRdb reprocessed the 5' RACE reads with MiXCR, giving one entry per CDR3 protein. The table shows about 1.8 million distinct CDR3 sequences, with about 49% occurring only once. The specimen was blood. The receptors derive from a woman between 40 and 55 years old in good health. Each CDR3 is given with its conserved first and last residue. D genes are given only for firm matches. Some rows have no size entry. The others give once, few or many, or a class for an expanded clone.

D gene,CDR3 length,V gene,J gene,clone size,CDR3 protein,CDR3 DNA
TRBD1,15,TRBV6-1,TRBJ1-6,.,CATYWGGQDGSPLHF,TGTGCCACGTATTGGGGGGGACAGGATGGTTCACCCCTCCACTTT
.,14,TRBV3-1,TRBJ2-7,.,CVSSQGHPSYEQYF,TGTGTCAGCAGCCAAGGGCACCCGAGCTACGAGCAGTACTTC
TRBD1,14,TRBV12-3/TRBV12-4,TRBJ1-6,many,CASSLGQGNSPLHF,TGCGCCAGCAGCCTGGGACAGGGAAATTCACCCCTCCACTTT
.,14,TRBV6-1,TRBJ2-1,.,CAVLPGGTLGEQFF,TGTGCCGTCCTCCCGGGGGGCACCTTAGGTGAGCAGTTCTTC
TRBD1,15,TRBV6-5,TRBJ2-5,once,CASSYSGTGDNEQYF,TGTGCCAGCAGTTACTCCGGGACAGGGGACAATGAGCAGTACTTC
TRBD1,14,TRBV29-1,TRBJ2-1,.,CSVLGQGAYNEQFF,TGCAGCGTCCTAGGACAGGGGGCCTACAATGAGCAGTTCTTC
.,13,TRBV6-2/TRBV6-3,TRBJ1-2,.,CASSGPKGLGYTF,TGTGCCAGCAGTGGGCCAAAAGGTCTCGGCTACACCTTC
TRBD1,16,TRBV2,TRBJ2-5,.,CVSSGQGKGGQETQYF,TGTGTCAGCAGCGGACAGGGAAAGGGAGGCCAAGAGACCCAGTACTTC
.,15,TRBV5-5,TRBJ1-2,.,CASSPTGTSARGYTF,TGTGCCAGTAGCCCCACCGGGACCTCGGCGCGTGGCTACACCTTC
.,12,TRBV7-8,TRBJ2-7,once,CASSPWGNEQYF,TGTGCCAGCAGCCCATGGGGTAACGAGCAGTACTTC
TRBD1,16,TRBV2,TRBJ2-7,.,CASSKGRRGQGYEQYF,TGTGCCAGCAGCAAAGGGCGTCGGGGACAGGGGTACGAGCAGTACTTC
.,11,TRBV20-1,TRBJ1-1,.,CSAREAGEAFF,TGCAGTGCTAGAGAGGCAGGAGAAGCTTTCTTT
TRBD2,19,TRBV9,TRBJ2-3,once,CASSVGALAGGSGTDTQYF,TGTGCCAGCAGCGTAGGAGCCCTAGCGGGGGGATCTGGCACAGATACGCAGTATTTT
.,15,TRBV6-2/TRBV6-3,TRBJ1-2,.,CASSPSRGRNYGYTF,TGTGCCAGCAGTCCCTCCCGGGGAAGAAACTATGGCTACACCTTC
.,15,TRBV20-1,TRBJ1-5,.,CSASWRGDSNQPQHF,TGCAGTGCTAGTTGGCGGGGAGATAGCAATCAGCCCCAGCATTTT
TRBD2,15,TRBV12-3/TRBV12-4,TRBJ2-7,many,CASSPRGSGGYEQYF,TGTGCCAGCAGTCCCCGGGGTAGCGGGGGTTACGAGCAGTACTTC
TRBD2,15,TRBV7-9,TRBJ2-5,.,CASRYSGGVVETQYF,TGTGCCAGCAGGTATAGCGGGGGAGTCGTAGAGACCCAGTACTTC
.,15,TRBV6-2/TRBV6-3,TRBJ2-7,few,CASRSHPRGSYEQYF,TGTGCCAGCAGATCCCACCCCAGGGGCTCCTACGAGCAGTACTTC
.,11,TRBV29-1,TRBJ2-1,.,CSVSNHNEQFF,TGCAGCGTTAGCAACCACAATGAGCAGTTCTTC
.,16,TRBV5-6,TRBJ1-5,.,CASSLGGLPSNQPQHF,TGTGCCAGCAGCTTGGGAGGCCTTCCTAGCAATCAGCCCCAGCATTTT
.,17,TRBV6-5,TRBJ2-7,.,CASSWTPSGAGSHEQYF,TGTGCCAGCAGTTGGACACCTTCGGGGGCAGGGTCCCACGAGCAGTACTTC
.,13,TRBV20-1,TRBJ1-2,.,CSARWIARDGYTF,TGCAGTGCTAGATGGATTGCCAGGGATGGCTACACCTTC
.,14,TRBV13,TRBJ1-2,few,CASSPQNGQSGYTF,TGTGCCAGCAGCCCACAAAACGGACAGAGTGGCTACACCTTC
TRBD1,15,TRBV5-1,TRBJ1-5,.,CASSGGTGKGEAQHF,TGCGCCAGCAGCGGAGGGACAGGGAAAGGTGAAGCCCAGCATTTT
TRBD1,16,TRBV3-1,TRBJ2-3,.,CASSQEMGQFTDTQYF,TGTGCCAGCAGCCAAGAAATGGGACAGTTCACAGATACGCAGTATTTT